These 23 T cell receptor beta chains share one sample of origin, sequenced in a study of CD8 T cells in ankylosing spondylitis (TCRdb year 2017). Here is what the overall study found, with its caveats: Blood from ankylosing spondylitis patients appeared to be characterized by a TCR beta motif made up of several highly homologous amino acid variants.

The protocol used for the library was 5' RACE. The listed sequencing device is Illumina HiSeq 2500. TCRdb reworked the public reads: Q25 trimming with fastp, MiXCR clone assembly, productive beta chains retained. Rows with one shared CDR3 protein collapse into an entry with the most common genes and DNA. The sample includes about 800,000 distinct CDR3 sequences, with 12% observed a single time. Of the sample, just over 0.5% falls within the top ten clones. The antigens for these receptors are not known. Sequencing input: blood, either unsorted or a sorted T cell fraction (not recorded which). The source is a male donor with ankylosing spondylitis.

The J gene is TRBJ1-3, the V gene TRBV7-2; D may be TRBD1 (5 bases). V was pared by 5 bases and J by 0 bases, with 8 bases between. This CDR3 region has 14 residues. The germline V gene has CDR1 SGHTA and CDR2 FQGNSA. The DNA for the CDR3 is TGTGCCAGCAGCGGCCAGGGCTCTGGAAACACCATATATTTT. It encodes CASSGQGSGNTIYF. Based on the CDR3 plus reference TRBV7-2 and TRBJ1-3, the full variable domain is GAGVSQSPSNKVTEKGKDVELRCDPISGHTALYWYRQSLGQGLEFLIYFQGNSAPDKSGLPSDRFSAERTGGSVSTLTIQRTQQEDSAVYLCASSGQGSGNTIYFGEGSWLTVV.

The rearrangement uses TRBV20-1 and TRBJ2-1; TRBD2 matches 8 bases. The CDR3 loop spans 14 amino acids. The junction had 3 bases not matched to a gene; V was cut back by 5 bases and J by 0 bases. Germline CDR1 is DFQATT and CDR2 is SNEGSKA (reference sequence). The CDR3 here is CSAPRGGSYNEQFF. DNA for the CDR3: TGCAGTGCTCCCCGGGGGGGCTCCTACAATGAGCAGTTCTTC.

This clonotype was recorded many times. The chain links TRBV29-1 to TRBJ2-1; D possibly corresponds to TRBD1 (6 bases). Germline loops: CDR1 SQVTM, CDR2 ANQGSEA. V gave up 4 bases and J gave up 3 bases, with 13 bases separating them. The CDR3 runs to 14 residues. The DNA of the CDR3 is TGCAGCGTTGTTTTACAGGGCAACTACAATGAGCAGTTCTTC. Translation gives CSVVLQGNYNEQFF.

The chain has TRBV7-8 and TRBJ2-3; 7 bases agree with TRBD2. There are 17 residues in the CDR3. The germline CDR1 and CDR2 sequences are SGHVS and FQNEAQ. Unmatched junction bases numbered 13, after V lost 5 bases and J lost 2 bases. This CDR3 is CASSRQPGLSSTDTQYF. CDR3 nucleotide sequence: TGTGCCAGCAGCCGCCAACCGGGACTATCCTCCACAGATACGCAGTATTTT.

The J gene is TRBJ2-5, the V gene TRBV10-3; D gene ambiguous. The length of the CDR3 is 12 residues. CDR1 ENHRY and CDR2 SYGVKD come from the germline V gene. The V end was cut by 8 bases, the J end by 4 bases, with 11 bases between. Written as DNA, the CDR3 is TGTGCCATCTCCCGGCAACCAGAGACCCAGTACTTC. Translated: CAISRQPETQYF.

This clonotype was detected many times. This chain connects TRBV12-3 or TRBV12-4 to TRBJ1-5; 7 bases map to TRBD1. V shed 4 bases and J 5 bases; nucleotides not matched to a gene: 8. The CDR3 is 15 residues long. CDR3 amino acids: CASSSRGTGDQPQHF. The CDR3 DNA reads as TGTGCCAGCAGTTCTAGAGGCACAGGGGATCAGCCCCAGCATTTT.

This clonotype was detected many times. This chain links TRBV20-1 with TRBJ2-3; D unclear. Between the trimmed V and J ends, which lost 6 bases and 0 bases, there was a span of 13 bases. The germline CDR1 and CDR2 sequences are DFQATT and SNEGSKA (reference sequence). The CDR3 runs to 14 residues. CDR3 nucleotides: TGCAGTGCCAAGATAGGGCCTAGCACAGATACGCAGTATTTT. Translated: CSAKIGPSTDTQYF.

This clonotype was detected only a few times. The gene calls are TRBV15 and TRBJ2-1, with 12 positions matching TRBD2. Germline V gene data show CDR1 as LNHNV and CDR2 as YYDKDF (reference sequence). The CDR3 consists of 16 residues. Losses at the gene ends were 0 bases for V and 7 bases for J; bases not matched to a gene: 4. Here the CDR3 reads CATSRDRTSGRNEQFF. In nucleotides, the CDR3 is TGTGCCACCAGCAGAGATCGAACTAGCGGGAGGAATGAGCAGTTCTTC. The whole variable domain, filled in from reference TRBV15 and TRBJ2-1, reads DAMVIQNPRYQVTQFGKPVTLSCSQTLNHNVMYWYQQKSSQAPKLLFHYYDKDFNNEADTPDNFQSRRPNTSFCFLDIRSPGLGDTAMYLCATSRDRTSGRNEQFFGPGTRLTVL.

The CDR3 bases are TGTGCCAGCAGTTGGGAACAGGTGTACGAGCAGTACTTC. Protein product: CASSWEQVYEQYF. V and J are TRBV6-5 and TRBJ2-7; the D gene is possibly TRBD1 (5 bases). The CDR3 totals 13 residues. V lost 4 bases, J lost 4 bases, and 11 bases lay in between. Germline CDR1 MNHEY, CDR2 SVGAGI.

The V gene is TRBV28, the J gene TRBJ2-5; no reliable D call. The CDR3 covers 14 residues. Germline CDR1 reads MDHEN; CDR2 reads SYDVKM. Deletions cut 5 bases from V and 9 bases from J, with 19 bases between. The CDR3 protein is CASSVTDGHGSQYF. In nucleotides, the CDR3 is TGTGCCAGCAGTGTCACCGACGGCCATGGTTCCCAGTACTTC.

The CDR3 region is CASSVDSIYGYTF. As DNA, the CDR3 is TGTGCCAGCAGCGTAGACAGTATCTATGGCTACACCTTC. The rearrangement links TRBV7-2 to TRBJ1-2; tentatively, D is TRBD1 (5 bases). The CDR3 covers 13 residues. Germline V gives CDR1 SGHTA, CDR2 FQGNSA. V was trimmed by 5 bases and J by 4 bases, leaving 11 bases between them.

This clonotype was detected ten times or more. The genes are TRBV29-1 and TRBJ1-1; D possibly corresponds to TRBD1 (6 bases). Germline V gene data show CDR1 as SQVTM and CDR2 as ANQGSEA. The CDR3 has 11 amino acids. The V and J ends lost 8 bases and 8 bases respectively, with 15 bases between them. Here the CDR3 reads CSSREDREAFF. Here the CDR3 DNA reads TGCAGCTCCAGGGAGGACAGAGAAGCTTTCTTT. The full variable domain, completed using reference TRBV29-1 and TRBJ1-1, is SAVISQKPSRDICQRGTSLTIQCQVDSQVTMMFWYRQQPGQSLTLIATANQGSEATYESGFVIDKFPISRPNLTFSTLTVSNMSPEDSSIYLCSSREDREAFFGQGTRLTVV.

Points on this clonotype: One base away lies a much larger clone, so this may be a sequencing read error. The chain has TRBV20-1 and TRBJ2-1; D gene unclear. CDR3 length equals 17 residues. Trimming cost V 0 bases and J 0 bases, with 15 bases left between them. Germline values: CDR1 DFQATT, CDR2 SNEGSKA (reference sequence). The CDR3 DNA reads TGCAGTGCTAGAGATCCCGTCGCGGCGAGCTCCTACAATGAGCAGTTCTTC. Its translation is CSARDPVAASSYNEQFF.

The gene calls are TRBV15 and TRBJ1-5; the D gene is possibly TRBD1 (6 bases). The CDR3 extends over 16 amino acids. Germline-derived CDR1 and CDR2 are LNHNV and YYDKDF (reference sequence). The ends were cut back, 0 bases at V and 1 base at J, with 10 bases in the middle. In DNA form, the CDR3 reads TGTGCCACCAGCAGAGATGGACAGATCAGCAATCAGCCCCAGCATTTT. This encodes CATSRDGQISNQPQHF.

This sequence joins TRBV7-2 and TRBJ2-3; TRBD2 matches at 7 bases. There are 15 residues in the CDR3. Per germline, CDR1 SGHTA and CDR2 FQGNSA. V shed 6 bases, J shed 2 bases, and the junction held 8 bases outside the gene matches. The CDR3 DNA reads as TGTGCCAGCAGGAGGGCTAGCGGCCACACAGATACGCAGTATTTT. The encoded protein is CASRRASGHTDTQYF.

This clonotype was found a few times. The CDR3 reads CASSFPGNGGYTF. Written as DNA, the CDR3 is TGTGCCAGCAGCTTTCCCGGGAACGGGGGCTACACCTTC. The chain employs TRBV7-9 and TRBJ1-2; D gene unclear. V lost 3 bases and J lost 8, with 13 bases in between. Germline V gives CDR1 SEHNR, CDR2 FQNEAQ (reference sequence). The CDR3 totals 13 residues.

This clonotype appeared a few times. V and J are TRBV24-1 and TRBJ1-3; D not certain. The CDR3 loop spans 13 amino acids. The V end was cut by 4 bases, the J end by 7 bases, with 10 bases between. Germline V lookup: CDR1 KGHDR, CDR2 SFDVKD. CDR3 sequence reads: CATSDFPRNTIYF. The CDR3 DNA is TGTGCCACCAGTGACTTCCCCCGGAACACCATATATTTT.

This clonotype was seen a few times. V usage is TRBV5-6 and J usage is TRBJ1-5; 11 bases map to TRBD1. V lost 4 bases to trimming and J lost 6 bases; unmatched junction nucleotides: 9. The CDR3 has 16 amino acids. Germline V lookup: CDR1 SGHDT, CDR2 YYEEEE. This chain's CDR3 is CASSRRTGGGGQPQHF. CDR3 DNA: TGTGCCAGCAGCCGCCGGACAGGGGGCGGCGGTCAGCCCCAGCATTTT.

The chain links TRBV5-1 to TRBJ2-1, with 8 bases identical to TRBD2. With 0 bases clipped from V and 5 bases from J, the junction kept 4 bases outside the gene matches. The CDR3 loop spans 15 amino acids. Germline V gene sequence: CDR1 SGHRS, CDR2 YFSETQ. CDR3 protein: CASSLVAGLHNEQFF. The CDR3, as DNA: TGCGCCAGCAGCTTGGTAGCGGGACTTCACAATGAGCAGTTCTTC. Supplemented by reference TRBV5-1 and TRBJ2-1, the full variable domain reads KAGVTQTPRYLIKTRGQQVTLSCSPISGHRSVSWYQQTPGQGLQFLFEYFSETQRNKGNFPGRFSGRQFSNSRSEMNVSTLELGDSALYLCASSLVAGLHNEQFFGPGTRLTVL.

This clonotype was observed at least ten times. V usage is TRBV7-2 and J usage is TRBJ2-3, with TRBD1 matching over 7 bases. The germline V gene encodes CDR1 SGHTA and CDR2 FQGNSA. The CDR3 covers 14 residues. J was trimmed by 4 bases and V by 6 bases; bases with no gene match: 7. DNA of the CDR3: TGTGCCAGCAGTCTAAGAGGGGGCGCAGATACGCAGTATTTT. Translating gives CASSLRGGADTQYF.

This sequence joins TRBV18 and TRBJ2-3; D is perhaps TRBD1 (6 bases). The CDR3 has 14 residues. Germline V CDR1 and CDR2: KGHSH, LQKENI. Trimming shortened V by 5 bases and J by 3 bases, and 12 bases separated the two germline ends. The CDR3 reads CASSYRTETDTQYF. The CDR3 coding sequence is TGTGCCAGCTCATATCGGACAGAGACAGATACGCAGTATTTT.

CDR3 region: CASSPTARSGNTIYF. CDR3 nucleotide sequence: TGTGCCAGCTCACCAACCGCGAGATCTGGAAACACCATATATTTT. The rearrangement uses TRBV18 and TRBJ1-3; no clear D. The CDR3 totals 15 residues. With 2 bases removed from V and 1 base from J, the gap between germline ends came to 9 bases. Germline loops: CDR1 KGHSH, CDR2 LQKENI.

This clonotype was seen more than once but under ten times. The CDR3 here is CASNRQPGLAGPNEQFF. The CDR3 nucleotides are TGTGCCAGCAACCGACAGCCGGGACTAGCGGGTCCGAATGAGCAGTTCTTC. This sequence joins TRBV27 and TRBJ2-1; 12 bases are a match to TRBD2. The germline V gene has CDR1 MNHEY and CDR2 SMNVEV (reference sequence). With V trimmed by 7 bases and J by 7 bases, 14 bases remained unmatched. The CDR3 is 17 residues long.